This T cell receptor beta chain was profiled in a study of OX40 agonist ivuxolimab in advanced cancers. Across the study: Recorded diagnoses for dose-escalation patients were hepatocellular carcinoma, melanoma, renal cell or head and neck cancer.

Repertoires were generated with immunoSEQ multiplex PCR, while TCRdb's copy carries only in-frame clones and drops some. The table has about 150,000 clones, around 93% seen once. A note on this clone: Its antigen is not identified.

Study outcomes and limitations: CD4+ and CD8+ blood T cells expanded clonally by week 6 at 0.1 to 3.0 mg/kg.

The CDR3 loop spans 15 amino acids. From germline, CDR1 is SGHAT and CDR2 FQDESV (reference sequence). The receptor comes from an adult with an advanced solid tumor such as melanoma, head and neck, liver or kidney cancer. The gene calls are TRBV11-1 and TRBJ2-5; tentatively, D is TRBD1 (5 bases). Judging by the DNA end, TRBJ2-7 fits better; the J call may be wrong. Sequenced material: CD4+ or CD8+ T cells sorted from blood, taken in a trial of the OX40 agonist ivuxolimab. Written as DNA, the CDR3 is TGTGCCAGCAGCTTCCCTGGCACAGGATCCTACGAGCAGTACTTC. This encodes CASSFPGTGSYEQYF.